This T cell receptor beta chain was identified in a study of blood T cell repertoires in COVID-19 (TCRdb year 2020). Background for the entire study: Samples covering the acute and convalescent phases of COVID-19 were provided by collaborators in the United States, Italy and Spain. The prospective study material was composed of cDNA or gDNA derived from T cells, B-cell-depleted T cells, or PBMCs. Deeply sampled blood TCRbeta repertoires from subjects exposed to, actively infected with, or recovered from COVID-19 were included in the dataset. The repertoires were made available in a free public database intended to serve as a resource for research on the immune response to SARS-CoV-2. The samples were drawn from two sources: the first 160 participants of the ongoing ImmuneRACE study, and 1,000 to 1,500 subjects contributed by 6 global collaborators. The sample metadata nearly always contained a de-identified subject ID, COVID-19 status, age in years and sex. Where available, HLA class I and class II types were taken from metadata supplied by the sample provider and were not determined by assay-based typing.

TCRbeta CDR3 regions were amplified from genomic DNA using the immunoSEQ Assay, a bias-controlled multiplex PCR. The paper's processing steps were these. The number of nucleated cells in each sample was estimated by amplification of reference gene primers within the assay. Sequence reads were collapsed and filtered to measure the absolute abundance of every unique TCRbeta CDR3 rearrangement. Productive Simpson clonality was computed per sample as the square root of Simpson's diversity index over productive rearrangements. Not all clones reach the TCRdb copy of this immuneACCESS table, which keeps in-frame sequences only. Checked studies attribute under half of the gap to unresolved V genes and leave the rest unexplained. The V and J calls and the clone size are those of that table, but D and trimming were determined from the DNA. The table for this sample lists tens of thousands of clones; approximately 70% of them were counted only once. Together, the top ten hold around 59% of the sample.

The V and J ends are trimmed by 7 bases and 3 bases, leaving 16 bases between them. Counted from cysteine to phenylalanine, this CDR3 has 14 amino acids. Left in the record is the CDR3 DNA by itself, 42 bases read in frame from the first base. Findings and caveats that apply to the study as a whole: How much clinical and demographic metadata was included differed by source and by participant, and the metadata was provided uncurated.

A few counts support this clone. The clone's antigen remains unknown. No base-level quality is on record; no much larger clone is a single base apart. Each collaborating institution followed its own protocols to collect whole blood in K2EDTA tubes. Collaborator samples were shipped for TCRbeta analysis as frozen whole blood, isolated PBMCs, or DNA extracted from either sample type. Recombination connected TRBV6-7 to TRBJ2-7; TRBD1 might be the D gene, on 5 matching bases. TRBV6-7 is marked as an open reading frame, function uncertain. The sample taken for sequencing was peripheral blood. This sequence originates from a man at least 80 years old with acute or convalescent COVID-19. The DNA is TGTGCCAGCACTAAGGACACTGACTTCTACGAGCAGTACTTC. Translation gives CASTKDTDFYEQYF.